This TCR beta chain was sequenced in a study of shared clonotypes between healthy human individuals. Findings of the study overall: Memory subsets generally showed smaller estimated richness than naive subsets did. A handful of donors held approximately 4.5% of naive CD4 clonotypes in common. Clonotype sharing among donors likely depends on sequencing depth.

There are 14 residues in the CDR3. Germline CDR1 is MDHEN and CDR2 is SYDVKM. The V segment lost 6 bases and the J segment 0 bases; nucleotides outside the gene matches: 2. Authors' methods: Filtering differed because ImmunoSEQ produced junction-only sequences that carried no quality scores. Repertoires were generated with immunoSEQ multiplex PCR, while TCRdb's copy carries only in-frame clones and drops some. The DNA gave D and trimming, while V, J and clone size come from that table. Seen here are about 2.4 million clones, 93% observed once, and the top ten hold 0.36%. Points on this clone: Its target is not known.

The material sequenced was naive CD4+ T cells from PBMCs. The subset: CD45RA+ positively selected. The V call is TRBV28, the J call TRBJ2-7, with 10 bases identical to TRBD2. The clonotype originates from a man aged 18 to 29 in good health. Some clones in this sample may be carry-over from other donors' samples. The CDR3 sequence is CASRPSGSSYEQYF. For the CDR3, the DNA is TGTGCCAGCAGGCCTAGCGGGAGCTCCTACGAGCAGTACTTC.